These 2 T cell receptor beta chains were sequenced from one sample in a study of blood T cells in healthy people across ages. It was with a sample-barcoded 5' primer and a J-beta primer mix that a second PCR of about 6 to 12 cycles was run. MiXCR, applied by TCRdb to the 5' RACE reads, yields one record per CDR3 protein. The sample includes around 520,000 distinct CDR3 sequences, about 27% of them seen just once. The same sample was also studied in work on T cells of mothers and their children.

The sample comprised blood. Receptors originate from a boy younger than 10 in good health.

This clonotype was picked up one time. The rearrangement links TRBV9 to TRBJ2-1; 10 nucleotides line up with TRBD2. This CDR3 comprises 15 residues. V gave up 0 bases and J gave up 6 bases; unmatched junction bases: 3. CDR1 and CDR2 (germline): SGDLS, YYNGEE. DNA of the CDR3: TGTGCCAGCAGCGTAGGTGTAGCGGGGGGCAATGAGCAGTTCTTC. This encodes CASSVGVAGGNEQFF.

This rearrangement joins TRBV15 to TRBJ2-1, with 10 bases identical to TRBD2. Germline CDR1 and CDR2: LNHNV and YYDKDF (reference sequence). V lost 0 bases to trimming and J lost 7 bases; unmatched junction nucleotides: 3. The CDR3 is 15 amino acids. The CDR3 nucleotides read TGTGCCACCAGCAGAGATAGACTAGCGGGTAATGAGCAGTTCTTC. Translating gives CATSRDRLAGNEQFF.